The 16 T cell receptor beta chains below were found in one sample sequenced in a study of T cells in Graves' hyperthyroidism and ophthalmopathy. Researchers took RNA transcripts and amplified the TCR beta CDR3 regions from them. First-round RT-PCR of the TCR CDR3 relied on the HTBI primer set. TCRdb re-called the multiplex PCR reads with MiXCR, one entry per CDR3 protein. The sample has about 110,000 distinct CDR3 sequences; approximately 15% are singletons. Material for sequencing was blood. These TCRs come from a woman aged 45-65 years with Graves' hyperthyroidism.

The sample holds many counts of this clonotype. The chain has TRBV19 and TRBJ1-1, with D hard to call. The CDR3 has 12 residues. Trimming removed 10 bases at V and 1 base at J, with 10 bases between. Germline lookup yields CDR1 LNHDA and CDR2 SQIVND (reference sequence). The CDR3 region has the DNA TGTGCCACTGAAGCACGGAACACTGAAGCTTTCTTT. Protein product: CATEARNTEAFF.

In its sample, this clonotype was seen many times. The chain carries TRBV12-3 or TRBV12-4 and TRBJ1-2; 8 bases are shared with TRBD1. The trim removed 6 bases at V and 0 bases at J, leaving 6 bases unmatched. This CDR3 region has 15 residues. The CDR3 nucleotides read TGTGCCAGCAGGGAAACAGGGGGACCTAACTATGGCTACACCTTC. This encodes CASRETGGPNYGYTF.

This clonotype appeared many times. The chain carries TRBV19 and TRBJ2-5, with 9 bases fitting TRBD2. V shed 3 bases and J 3 bases; nucleotides not matched to a gene: 8. This CDR3 is built from 16 residues. CDR1 LNHDA and CDR2 SQIVND come from the germline V gene (reference sequence). CDR3 protein: CASSILTSGREETQYF. The CDR3 nucleotides read TGTGCCAGTAGTATTTTGACTAGCGGTCGGGAAGAGACCCAGTACTTC.

This clonotype was observed at least ten times. This chain connects TRBV11-2 to TRBJ2-2; D is possibly TRBD2 (6 bases). This CDR3 has 15 residues. Germline V gene lookup returns CDR1 SGHAT and CDR2 FQNNGV. Trimming removed 0 bases at V and 6 bases at J, with 11 bases between. CDR3 in amino acids: CASSLEPGVAGELFF. For the CDR3, the DNA is TGTGCCAGCAGCTTAGAACCGGGGGTAGCCGGGGAGCTGTTTTTT.

The table lists this clonotype with many counts. The chain is built from TRBV7-9 and TRBJ2-4, with D possibly being TRBD1 (5 bases). V lost 5 bases to trimming and J lost 1 base, with 9 bases between them. The CDR3 contains 14 residues. CDR1 and CDR2 (germline): SEHNR, FQNEAQ (reference sequence). CDR3 sequence (DNA): TGTGCCAGCAGCCAGACAGACGCCAAAAACATTCAGTACTTC. Amino acid sequence: CASSQTDAKNIQYF.

This clonotype came up many times. V gene TRBV27 combines with J gene TRBJ2-2, with a possible D match to TRBD2 (6 bases). Deletions cut 8 bases from V and 4 bases from J, with 26 bases between. The CDR3 sequence is 18 residues long. CDR1 is MNHEY and CDR2 is SMNVEV in the germline V gene (reference sequence). CDR3: CASHGFGGPVSGTGELFF. Written as DNA, the CDR3 is TGTGCCAGCCACGGATTCGGGGGACCAGTGTCCGGCACCGGGGAGCTGTTTTTT.

This clonotype was detected many times. J is TRBJ1-1 and V is TRBV20-1; TRBD1 is a possible D gene (5 bases). Germline V CDR1 and CDR2: DFQATT, SNEGSKA (reference sequence). The CDR3 is 13 amino acids. Trimming cost V 3 bases and J 2 bases, with 10 bases left between them. The CDR3 is CSASQGTNTEAFF. In DNA, the CDR3 is TGCAGTGCTAGCCAGGGAACCAACACTGAAGCTTTCTTT.

This clonotype appeared many times. The chain combines TRBV12-3 or TRBV12-4 with TRBJ1-6; no definite D call. The CDR3 loop spans 14 amino acids. V dropped 3 bases and J dropped 7 bases, with 10 bases sitting between them. CDR3 sequence: CASSFNIVNSPLHF. CDR3 in DNA: TGTGCCAGCAGTTTCAATATTGTAAATTCACCCCTCCACTTT.

This chain links TRBV7-2 with TRBJ2-2; D might be TRBD2 (6 bases). V was shortened by 5 bases and J by 3 bases, with 19 bases between the two germline ends. The CDR3 sequence is 17 residues long. The V gene's germline CDR1 is SGHTA and CDR2 FQGNSA. CDR3: CASSPIAPRDYTGELFF. The CDR3 coding sequence is TGTGCCAGCAGCCCCATAGCGCCCAGGGACTACACCGGGGAGCTGTTTTTT.

This clonotype was seen more than once but under ten times. This chain joins TRBV7-3 and TRBJ1-3; D is unclear. V lost 4 bases and J 2 bases, leaving 9 bases between the germline ends. The CDR3 is 14 residues long. Germline V gene lookup returns CDR1 SGHTA and CDR2 FQGTGA. The CDR3 protein is CASSSGTAGNTIYF. DNA for the CDR3: TGTGCCAGCAGCTCGGGTACGGCTGGAAACACCATATATTTT.

In this sample, this clonotype turned up many times. The J gene is TRBJ2-1, the V gene TRBV6-1; the D is unclear. Trimming removed 9 bases at V and 5 bases at J, with 11 bases between. CDR3 length equals 12 residues. CDR1 and CDR2 (germline): MNHNS, SASEGT. The CDR3 loop reads CASSSWNNEQFF. CDR3 sequence (DNA): TGTGCCAGTAGTAGTTGGAACAATGAGCAGTTCTTC.

This clonotype appeared many times. The rearrangement links TRBV7-3 to TRBJ2-1; 12 bases fit TRBD1. Germline V gives CDR1 SGHTA, CDR2 FQGTGA. V shed 4 bases, J shed 10 bases, and the junction held 11 bases outside the gene matches. The CDR3 runs 16 residues. The chain's CDR3 is CASSSRGGQGAGEQFF. The CDR3, as DNA: TGTGCCAGCAGCTCCCGGGGGGGACAGGGGGCAGGCGAGCAGTTCTTC.

This clonotype was observed at least ten times. The chain carries TRBV20-1 and TRBJ2-1, with D unclear. The V and J ends lost 5 bases and 9 bases respectively, with 26 bases between them. The CDR3 length is 16 residues. Germline CDR1 DFQATT, CDR2 SNEGSKA (reference sequence). The CDR3, as DNA: TGCAGTGCTGGTGTCTGGGTAGAAGGAGTTATTGGTGAGCAGTTCTTC. It yields the protein CSAGVWVEGVIGEQFF.

This clonotype was recorded many times. The chain carries TRBV9 and TRBJ2-2; 8 bases agree with TRBD1. The CDR3 spans 16 residues. Germline CDR1 reads SGDLS; CDR2 reads YYNGEE. J was trimmed by 5 bases and V by 3 bases; bases with no gene match: 9. For the CDR3, the DNA is TGTGCCAGCAGCGAACCGGGACAGGAGATGACCGGGGAGCTGTTTTTT. Protein sequence: CASSEPGQEMTGELFF. Looking up the rest from reference TRBV9 and TRBJ2-2 gives the full variable domain: DSGVTQTPKHLITATGQRVTLRCSPRSGDLSVYWYQQSLDQGLQFLIQYYNGEERAKGNILERFSAQQFPDLHSELNLSSLELGDSALYFCASSEPGQEMTGELFFGEGSRLTVL.

There are many counts of this clonotype. The chain uses TRBV27 and TRBJ1-2; D remains unclear. The CDR3 runs 14 residues. Per germline, CDR1 MNHEY and CDR2 SMNVEV (reference sequence). The V and J ends lost 4 bases and 3 bases respectively, with 12 bases between them. The CDR3 spells CASSSRAFDYGYTF. CDR3 DNA: TGTGCCAGCAGTTCCCGGGCCTTCGACTATGGCTACACCTTC.

This clonotype has at least ten counts. The chain has TRBV2 and TRBJ2-5; 9 nucleotides align to TRBD2. The germline V gene encodes CDR1 SNHLY and CDR2 FYNNEI. J lost 5 bases, V lost 3 bases, and 7 bases had no gene match. This CDR3 is built from 15 residues. The DNA for the CDR3 is TGTGCCAGCAGTGACGGGGCGGGAGGGATGGAGACCCAGTACTTC. Its translation: CASSDGAGGMETQYF.